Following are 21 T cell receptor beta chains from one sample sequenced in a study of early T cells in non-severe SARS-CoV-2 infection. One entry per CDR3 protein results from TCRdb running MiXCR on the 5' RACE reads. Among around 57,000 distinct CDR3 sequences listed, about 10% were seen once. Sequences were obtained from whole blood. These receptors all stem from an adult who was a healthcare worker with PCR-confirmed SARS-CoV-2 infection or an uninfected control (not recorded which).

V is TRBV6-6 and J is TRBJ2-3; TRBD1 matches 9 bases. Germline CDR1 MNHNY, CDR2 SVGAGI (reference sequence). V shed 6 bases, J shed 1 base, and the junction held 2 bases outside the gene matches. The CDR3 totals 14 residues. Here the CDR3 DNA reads TGTGCCAGCAGCTGGACAGGGGGCACAGATACGCAGTATTTT. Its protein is CASSWTGGTDTQYF.

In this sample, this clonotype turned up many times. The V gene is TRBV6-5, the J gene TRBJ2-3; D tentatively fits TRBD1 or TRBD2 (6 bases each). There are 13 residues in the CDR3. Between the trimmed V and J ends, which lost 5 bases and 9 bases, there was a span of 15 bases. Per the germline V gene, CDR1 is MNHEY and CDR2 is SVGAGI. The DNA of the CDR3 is TGTGCCAGCAGTGCGCTCGTGGGGGGCACGCAGTATTTT. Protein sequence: CASSALVGGTQYF.

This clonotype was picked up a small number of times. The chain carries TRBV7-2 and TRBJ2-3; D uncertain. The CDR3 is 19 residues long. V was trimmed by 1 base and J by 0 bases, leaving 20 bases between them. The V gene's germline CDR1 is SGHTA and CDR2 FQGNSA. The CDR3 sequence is CASSLGSLTMWGSTDTQYF. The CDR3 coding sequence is TGTGCCAGCAGCTTAGGTTCCCTTACTATGTGGGGAAGCACAGATACGCAGTATTTT. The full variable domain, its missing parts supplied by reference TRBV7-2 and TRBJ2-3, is GAGVSQSPSNKVTEKGKDVELRCDPISGHTALYWYRQSLGQGLEFLIYFQGNSAPDKSGLPSDRFSAERTGGSVSTLTIQRTQQEDSAVYLCASSLGSLTMWGSTDTQYFGPGTRLTVL.

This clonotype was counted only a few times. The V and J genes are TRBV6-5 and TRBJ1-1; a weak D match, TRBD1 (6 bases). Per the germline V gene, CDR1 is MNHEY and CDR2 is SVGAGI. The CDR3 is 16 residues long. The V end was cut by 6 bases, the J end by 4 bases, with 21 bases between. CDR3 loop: CASSPQPQGRGTEAFF. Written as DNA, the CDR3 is TGTGCCAGCAGCCCCCAGCCCCAGGGCAGGGGCACTGAAGCTTTCTTT.

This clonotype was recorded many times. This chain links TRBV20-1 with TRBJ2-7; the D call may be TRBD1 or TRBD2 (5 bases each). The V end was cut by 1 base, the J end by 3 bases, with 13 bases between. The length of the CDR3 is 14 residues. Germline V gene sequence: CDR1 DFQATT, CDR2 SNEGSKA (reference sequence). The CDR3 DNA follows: TGCAGTGCTAGAGGGGAGAGACAGTACTACGAGCAGTACTTC. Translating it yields CSARGERQYYEQYF.

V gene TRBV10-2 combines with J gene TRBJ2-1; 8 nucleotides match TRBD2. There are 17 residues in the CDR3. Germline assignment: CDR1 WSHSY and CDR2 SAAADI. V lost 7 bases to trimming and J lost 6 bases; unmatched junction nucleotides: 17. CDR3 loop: CASIRGWGGLVLNEQFF. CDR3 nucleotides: TGCGCCAGCATCCGGGGCTGGGGGGGACTAGTCCTCAATGAGCAGTTCTTC.

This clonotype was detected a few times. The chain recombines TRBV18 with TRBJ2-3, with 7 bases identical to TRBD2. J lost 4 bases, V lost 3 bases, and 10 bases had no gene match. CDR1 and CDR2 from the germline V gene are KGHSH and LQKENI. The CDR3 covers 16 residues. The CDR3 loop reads CASSPGPGLDSDTQYF. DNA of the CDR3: TGTGCCAGCTCACCTGGCCCCGGACTAGATTCAGATACGCAGTATTTT. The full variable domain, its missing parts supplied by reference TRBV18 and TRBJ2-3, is NAGVMQNPRHLVRRRGQEARLRCSPMKGHSHVYWYRQLPEEGLKFMVYLQKENIIDESGMPKERFSAEFPKEGPSILRIQQVVRGDSAAYFCASSPGPGLDSDTQYFGPGTRLTVL.

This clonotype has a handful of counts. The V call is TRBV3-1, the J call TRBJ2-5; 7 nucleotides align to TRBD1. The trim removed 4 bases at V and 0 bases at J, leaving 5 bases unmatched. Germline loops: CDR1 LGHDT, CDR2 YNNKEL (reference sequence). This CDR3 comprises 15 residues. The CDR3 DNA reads TGTGCCAGCAGCCTCAGACAGGGCTACCAAGAGACCCAGTACTTC. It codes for CASSLRQGYQETQYF.

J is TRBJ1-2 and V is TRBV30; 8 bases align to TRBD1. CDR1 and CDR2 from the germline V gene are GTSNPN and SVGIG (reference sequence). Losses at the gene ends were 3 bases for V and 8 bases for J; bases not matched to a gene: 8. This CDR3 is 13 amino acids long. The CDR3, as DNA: TGTGCCTGGAGGGCCTTGGGGACAGGAGGCTACACCTTC. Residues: CAWRALGTGGYTF.

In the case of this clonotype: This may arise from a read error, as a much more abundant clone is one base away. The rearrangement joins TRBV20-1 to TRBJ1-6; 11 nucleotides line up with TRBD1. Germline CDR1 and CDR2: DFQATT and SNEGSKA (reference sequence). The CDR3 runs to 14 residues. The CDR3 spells CSARTGGESSPPHF. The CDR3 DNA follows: TGCAGTGCCCGGACAGGGGGCGAGAGTTCACCCCCCCACTTT.

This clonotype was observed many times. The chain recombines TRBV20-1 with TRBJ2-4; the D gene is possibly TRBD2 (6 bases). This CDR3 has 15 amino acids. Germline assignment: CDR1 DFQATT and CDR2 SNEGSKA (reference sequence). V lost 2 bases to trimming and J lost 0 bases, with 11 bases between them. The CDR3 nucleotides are TGCAGTGCTAGAATAGCGGATTTAGCCAAAAACATTCAGTACTTC. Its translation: CSARIADLAKNIQYF.

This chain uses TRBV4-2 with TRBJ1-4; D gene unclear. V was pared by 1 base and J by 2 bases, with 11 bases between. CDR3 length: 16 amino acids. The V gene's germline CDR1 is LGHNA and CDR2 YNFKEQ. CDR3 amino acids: CASSQGEILTNEKLFF. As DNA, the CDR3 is TGTGCCAGCAGCCAAGGAGAGATTCTTACTAATGAAAAACTGTTTTTT.

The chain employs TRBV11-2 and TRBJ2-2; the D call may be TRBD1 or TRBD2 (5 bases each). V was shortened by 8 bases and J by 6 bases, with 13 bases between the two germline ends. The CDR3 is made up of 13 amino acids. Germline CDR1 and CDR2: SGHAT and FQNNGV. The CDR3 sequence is CASRDLLAGELFF. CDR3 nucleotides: TGTGCCAGCCGGGACCTACTTGCCGGGGAGCTGTTTTTT.

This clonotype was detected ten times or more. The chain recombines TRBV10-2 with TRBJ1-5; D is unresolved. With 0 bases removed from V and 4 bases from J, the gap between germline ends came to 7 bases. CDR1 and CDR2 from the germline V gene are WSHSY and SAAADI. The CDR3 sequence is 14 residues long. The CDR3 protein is CASSESGGNQPQHF. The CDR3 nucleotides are TGCGCCAGCAGTGAGTCGGGAGGGAATCAGCCCCAGCATTTT.

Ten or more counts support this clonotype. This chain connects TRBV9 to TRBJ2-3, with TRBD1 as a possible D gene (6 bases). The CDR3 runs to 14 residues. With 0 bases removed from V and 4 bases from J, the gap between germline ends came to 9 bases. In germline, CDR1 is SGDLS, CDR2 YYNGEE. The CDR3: CASSVVWTADTQYF. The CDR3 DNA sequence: TGTGCCAGCAGCGTAGTTTGGACAGCAGATACGCAGTATTTT.

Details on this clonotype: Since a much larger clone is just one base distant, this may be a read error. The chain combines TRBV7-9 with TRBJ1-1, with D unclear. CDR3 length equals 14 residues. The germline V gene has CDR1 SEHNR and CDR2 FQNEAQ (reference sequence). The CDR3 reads CACSLLRAGTEAFF. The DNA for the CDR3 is TGTGCCTGCAGCTTATTGCGGGCGGGCACTGAAGCTTTCTTT.

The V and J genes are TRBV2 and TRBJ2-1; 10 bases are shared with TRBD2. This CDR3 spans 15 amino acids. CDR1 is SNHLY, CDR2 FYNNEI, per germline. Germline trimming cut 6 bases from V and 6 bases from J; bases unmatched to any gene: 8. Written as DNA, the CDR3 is TGTGCCAGCAGCCGGACTAGCGGTTCCCTCAATGAGCAGTTCTTC. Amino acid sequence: CASSRTSGSLNEQFF. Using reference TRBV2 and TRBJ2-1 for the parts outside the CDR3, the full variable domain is EPEVTQTPSHQVTQMGQEVILRCVPISNHLYFYWYRQILGQKVEFLVSFYNNEISEKSEIFDDQFSVERPDGSNFTLKIRSTKLEDSAMYFCASSRTSGSLNEQFFGPGTRLTVL.

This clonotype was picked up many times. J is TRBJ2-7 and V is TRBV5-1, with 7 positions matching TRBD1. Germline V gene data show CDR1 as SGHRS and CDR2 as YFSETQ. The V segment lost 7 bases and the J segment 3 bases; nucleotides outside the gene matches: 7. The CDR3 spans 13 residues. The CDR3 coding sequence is TGCGCCAGCTCCACAGGGGAAAGCTACGAGCAGTACTTC. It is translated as CASSTGESYEQYF.

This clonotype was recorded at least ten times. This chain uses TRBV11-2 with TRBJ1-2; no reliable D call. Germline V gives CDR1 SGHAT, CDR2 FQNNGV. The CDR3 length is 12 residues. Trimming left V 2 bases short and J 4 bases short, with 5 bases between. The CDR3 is CASSLTVYGYTF. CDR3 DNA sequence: TGTGCCAGCAGCTTAACAGTCTATGGCTACACCTTC.

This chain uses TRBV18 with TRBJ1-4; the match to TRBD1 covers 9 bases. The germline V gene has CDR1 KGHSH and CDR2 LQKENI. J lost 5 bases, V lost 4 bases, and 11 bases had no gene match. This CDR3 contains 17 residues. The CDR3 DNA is TGTGCCAGCTCACTCTACAGGGGGCAGGAGCGGAATGAAAAACTGTTTTTT. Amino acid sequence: CASSLYRGQERNEKLFF.

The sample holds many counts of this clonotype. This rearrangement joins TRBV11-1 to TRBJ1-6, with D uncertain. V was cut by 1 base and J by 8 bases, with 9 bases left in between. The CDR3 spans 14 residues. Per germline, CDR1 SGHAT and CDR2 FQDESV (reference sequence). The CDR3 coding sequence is TGTGCCAGCAGCTTAGGCCGTATGGATTCACCCCTCCACTTT. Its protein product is CASSLGRMDSPLHF. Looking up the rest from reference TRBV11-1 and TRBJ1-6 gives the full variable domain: EAEVAQSPRYKITEKSQAVAFWCDPISGHATLYWYRQILGQGPELLVQFQDESVVDDSQLPKDRFSAERLKGVDSTLKIQPAELGDSAMYLCASSLGRMDSPLHFGNGTRLTVT.